A selection of T cell receptor beta chains follows, all from one sample in a study of blood T cell repertoires in COVID-19. Produced via immunoSEQ multiplex PCR; TCRdb's table is partial and in-frame only. The profile shows approximately 210,000 clones, around 80% of them singletons. Specimen: peripheral blood. Every receptor here comes from a middle-aged woman with acute or convalescent COVID-19. CDR3s include the opening cysteine and the closing phenylalanine or tryptophan. A D gene is named only where the DNA matches it firmly. For some rows the clone size is stated as once, few or many, or as a class when expanded; others skip it.

V	size	D	length	J	DNA	CDR3
TRBV29-1	.	.	16	TRBJ1-2	TGCAGCGTAAGAAAGACAGTTGACCCCTTTAACTATGGCTACACCTTC	CSVRKTVDPFNYGYTF
TRBV5-1	.	.	16	TRBJ2-1	TGCGCCAGCAGCTCGGTAGGGGGATCGTCCTACAATGAGCAGTTCTTC	CASSSVGGSSYNEQFF
TRBV5-1	few	TRBD2	13	TRBJ2-7	TGCGCCAGCAGCCGGGGGGATTCCTACGAGCAGTACTTC	CASSRGDSYEQYF
TRBV11-1	.	TRBD1	16	TRBJ2-7	TGTGCCAGCAGCGCCTCTGCCGGGACAGGACCCTACGAGCAGTACTTC	CASSASAGTGPYEQYF
TRBV27	few	.	15	TRBJ1-6	TGTGCCAGCAGTTTTCAGGCAGTAAATAATTCACCCCTCCACTTT	CASSFQAVNNSPLHF
TRBV5-1	.	.	18	TRBJ2-3	TGCGCCAGCAGCTTCGGATCGAATAGCGTAATTAGCACAGATACGCAGTATTTT	CASSFGSNSVISTDTQYF
TRBV5-1	.	TRBD1	18	TRBJ1-2	TGCGCCAGCAGCGCAACCGGGACAGGGACAGATCGGCTATATGGCTACACCTTC	CASSATGTGTDRLYGYTF
TRBV27	.	.	15	TRBJ2-7	TGTGCCAGCTTTCCAATGGGGGGTCCCACCTACGAGCAGTACTTC	CASFPMGGPTYEQYF
TRBV10-2	few	TRBD1	16	TRBJ2-3	TGCGCCAGCAGTGACCCAAGCAGGGGGCCCGCAGATACGCAGTATTTT	CASSDPSRGPADTQYF
TRBV18	.	TRBD1	17	TRBJ1-3	TGTGCCAGCTCACCCTCCGGGACAGGACCCACTGGAAACACCATATATTTT	CASSPSGTGPTGNTIYF
TRBV20-1	.	.	11	TRBJ1-2	TGCAGTGCCCTGGGCCCCTATGGCTACACCTTC	CSALGPYGYTF
TRBV11-2	.	TRBD1	14	TRBJ1-2	TGTGCCAGCAGCTTGGCAGGGGGAAACTATGGCTACACCTTC	CASSLAGGNYGYTF
TRBV10-3	.	.	16	TRBJ2-5	TGTGCCATCAGTGAGTCGTCGGGGCAAGGGGGAGAGACCCAGTACTTC	CAISESSGQGGETQYF
TRBV7-8	.	TRBD1	15	TRBJ1-4	TGTGCCAGCAGCCCCAGGGGGTCAAGGAGTGAAAAACTGTTTTTT	CASSPRGSRSEKLFF
TRBV7-9	.	TRBD2	12	TRBJ2-1	TGTGCCAGCAGCCCGGGACTAGCGGAGCAGTTCTTC	CASSPGLAEQFF
TRBV9	once	.	15	TRBJ1-6	TGTGCCAGCAGCGCCCAACAGGGTAACGGTTCACCCCTCCACTTT	CASSAQQGNGSPLHF
TRBV19	once	.	17	TRBJ1-4	TGTGCCAGTAGTATTGAGGACGGGGGATCAACTAATGAAAAACTGTTTTTT	CASSIEDGGSTNEKLFF
TRBV11-2	.	.	13	TRBJ2-1	TGTGCCAGCAGCTTAAAATTATTAAATGAGCAGTTCTTC	CASSLKLLNEQFF
TRBV6-5	.	TRBD2	14	TRBJ2-2	TGTGCCAGCAGTTACCCTAGCGGGAGTGGGGAGCTGTTTTTT	CASSYPSGSGELFF
TRBV12-3/TRBV12-4	.	.	13	TRBJ1-1	TGTGCCAGCAGTTTGAGGGGCCAGGGGAAAGCTTTCTTT	CASSLRGQGKAFF
TRBV29-1	many	TRBD1	14	TRBJ1-2	TGCAGCCTAAGAAGGACAGGGGAAATGGATGGCTACACCTTC	CSLRRTGEMDGYTF
TRBV11-2	.	.	15	TRBJ2-5	TGTGCCAGCAGCTTACAACCGACAGGTGGGGAGACCCAGTACTTC	CASSLQPTGGETQYF
TRBV6-2/TRBV6-3	.	.	13	TRBJ2-3	TGTGCCAGCAGTTCCCTGTATGTGGATACGCAGTATTTT	CASSSLYVDTQYF
TRBV6-6	few	.	14	TRBJ1-1	TGTGCCAGCAGTTACGGAGCGGGGAACACTGAAGCTTTCTTT	CASSYGAGNTEAFF
TRBV5-6	.	TRBD2	17	TRBJ2-7	TGTGCCAGCAGCTTGGACGGACTAGCGGGATCCCCCTACGAGCAGTACTTC	CASSLDGLAGSPYEQYF
TRBV10-3	few	.	15	TRBJ2-6	TGTGCCATCAGTGAGTCAGGGGTCGGGGCCAACGTCCTGACTTTC	CAISESGVGANVLTF
TRBV4-3	once	.	15	TRBJ1-5	TGCGCCAGCAGCCAAGATCTCCAGGCCGGCCAGCCCCAGCATTTT	CASSQDLQAGQPQHF
TRBV6-2/TRBV6-3	.	.	15	TRBJ1-5	TGTGCCAGCAGTTACTCGAAGGAGGGCGAGCAGCCCCAGCATTTT	CASSYSKEGEQPQHF
TRBV7-3	.	TRBD2	13	TRBJ2-3	TGTGCCAGCAAACTAGCGGGGAGGGATACGCAGTATTTT	CASKLAGRDTQYF
TRBV7-2	many	.	11	TRBJ2-7	TGTGCCAGCAGCCACAGGGACGAGCAGTACTTC	CASSHRDEQYF
TRBV30	.	TRBD2	15	TRBJ2-3	TGTGCCTGGAATGGAGGAGCGGGGACCACAGATACGCAGTATTTT	CAWNGGAGTTDTQYF
TRBV5-8	.	TRBD1	19	TRBJ2-7	TGTGCCAGCAGCTTTAGGTCGGGACAGGGATACAAGAGCTCCTACGAGCAGTACTTC	CASSFRSGQGYKSSYEQYF
TRBV12-3/TRBV12-4	.	.	12	TRBJ1-1	TGTGCCAGCAGTTTACCCGACAGGAAAGCTTTCTTT	CASSLPDRKAFF